The 25 T cell receptor beta chains presented below share a single source sample, sequenced in a study of shared clonotypes between healthy human individuals. Profiled with immunoSEQ multiplex PCR; TCRdb holds only in-frame clones, not every one. In the table there are fewer than 2.5 million clones, roughly 93% of which are singletons. The sample consisted of naive CD4+ T cells from PBMCs. Regarding subset: CD45RA+ positively selected. The source is a young man in good health. Some clones in this sample may be carry-over from other donors' samples.

In regard to this clone: This sample also contains other DNA sequences that code for the same CDR3. The chain recombines TRBV5-4 with TRBJ2-5, with D possibly matching TRBD2 (6 bases). This CDR3 comprises 13 residues. Germline V gene lookup returns CDR1 SGHNT and CDR2 YYREEE (reference sequence). V lost 2 bases to trimming and J lost 3 bases, with 8 bases between them. This chain's CDR3 is CASSLEREETQYF. Written as DNA, the CDR3 is TGTGCCAGCAGCTTAGAGCGGGAAGAGACCCAGTACTTC.

The V gene is TRBV28, the J gene TRBJ1-1; D perhaps matches TRBD1 (6 bases). Deletions cut 2 bases from V and 3 bases from J, with 10 bases between. This CDR3 comprises 14 residues. Germline V gives CDR1 MDHEN, CDR2 SYDVKM. The CDR3 loop reads CASSLNRADTEAFF. CDR3 in DNA: TGTGCCAGCAGTTTAAACAGGGCGGACACTGAAGCTTTCTTT.

The rearrangement links TRBV19 to TRBJ1-2; D uncertain. The CDR3 spans 14 residues. In germline, CDR1 is LNHDA, CDR2 SQIVND (reference sequence). Trimming cost V 5 bases and J 4 bases, with 14 bases left between them. For the CDR3, the DNA is TGTGCCAGTAGTTCCCCCCTAAGGAGCTATGGCTACACCTTC. Residues: CASSSPLRSYGYTF.

CDR3 nucleotides: TGTGCCAGCAGCTCTTCTAGCGGGAGGGCCCGTGAGCAGTTCTTC. As protein: CASSSSSGRAREQFF. The gene calls are TRBV11-3 and TRBJ2-1; TRBD2 matches 12 bases. Germline assignment: CDR1 SGHNT and CDR2 YENEEA. With V trimmed by 4 bases and J by 9 bases, 7 bases remained unmatched. There are 15 residues in the CDR3.

The chain is built from TRBV18 and TRBJ1-3; no firm D call. In germline, CDR1 is KGHSH, CDR2 LQKENI. The germline V and J ends were trimmed by 2 bases and 3 bases, with 14 bases remaining between them. The CDR3 consists of 16 residues. DNA for the CDR3: TGTGCCAGCTCACCAGATGTCGCAGGCTTTGGAAACACCATATATTTT. It is translated as CASSPDVAGFGNTIYF.

The V gene is TRBV5-1, the J gene TRBJ1-1, with D possibly matching TRBD1 (6 bases). CDR1 and CDR2 from the germline V gene are SGHRS and YFSETQ. The CDR3 length is 16 residues. V gave up 4 bases and J gave up 6 bases, with 22 bases separating them. In nucleotides, the CDR3 is TGCGCCAGCAGCGATACCCCCTCAGGGGCTGAAGCTGAAGCTTTCTTT. Translation gives CASSDTPSGAEAEAFF.

V usage is TRBV28 and J usage is TRBJ2-3; TRBD1 agrees at 11 bases. Germline CDR1 MDHEN, CDR2 SYDVKM. This CDR3 is 17 amino acids long. V lost 3 bases and J lost 1; bases outside the gene matches: 6. DNA for the CDR3: TGTGCCAGCAGTTTCTTCCCGGGACAGGGGGGCACAGATACGCAGTATTTT. This translates into CASSFFPGQGGTDTQYF.

The chain carries TRBV5-8 and TRBJ1-3; TRBD1 agrees at 8 bases. The CDR3 has 15 amino acids. Germline V gene data show CDR1 as SGHTS and CDR2 as YDEGEE. After removal of 5 bases from V and 3 bases from J, the junction contained 7 bases not matched to a gene. CDR3 bases: TGTGCCAGCAGACCGGACAGGGTTCGTGGAAACACCATATATTTT. Its protein is CASRPDRVRGNTIYF.

The chain employs TRBV6-1 and TRBJ2-7; D assignment may be TRBD1 or TRBD2 (5 bases each). The CDR3 totals 11 residues. V shed 4 bases and J shed 6 bases, with 7 bases lying between them. Germline assignment: CDR1 MNHNS and CDR2 SASEGT. In nucleotides, the CDR3 is TGTGCCAGCAGTGGGGGGTCCGAGCAGTACTTC. It encodes CASSGGSEQYF.

The J gene is TRBJ2-3, the V gene TRBV18; D is unresolved. From germline, CDR1 is KGHSH and CDR2 LQKENI. V was cut by 2 bases and J by 4 bases, with 25 bases left in between. This CDR3 contains 19 residues. The CDR3 here is CASSPDTSEGPESPDTQYF. CDR3 nucleotide sequence: TGTGCCAGCTCACCAGACACCTCCGAAGGGCCCGAGAGTCCAGATACGCAGTATTTT.

The rearrangement joins TRBV28 to TRBJ1-2; D is ambiguous. CDR3 length equals 13 residues. Germline loops: CDR1 MDHEN, CDR2 SYDVKM. V was shortened by 5 bases and J by 4 bases, with 11 bases between the two germline ends. This CDR3 is CASSIPGGYGYTF. CDR3 DNA sequence: TGTGCCAGCAGTATTCCCGGTGGCTATGGCTACACCTTC.

This chain connects TRBV5-4 to TRBJ2-5; a possible D gene is TRBD1 (6 bases). Germline CDR1 and CDR2: SGHNT and YYREEE (reference sequence). The CDR3 contains 16 residues. Trimming stripped 0 bases from V and 2 bases from J, with 14 bases between. The CDR3 sequence is CASSLGGSRGQETQYF. CDR3 bases: TGTGCCAGCAGCTTGGGGGGGTCCAGGGGACAAGAGACCCAGTACTTC.

This sequence joins TRBV27 and TRBJ1-2; D is perhaps TRBD1 (5 bases). Deletions cut 3 bases from V and 2 bases from J, with 10 bases between. Germline CDR1 reads MNHEY; CDR2 reads SMNVEV (reference sequence). This CDR3 is built from 14 residues. The CDR3 reads CASSFGGINYGYTF. The CDR3 bases are TGTGCCAGCAGTTTTGGGGGTATAAACTATGGCTACACCTTC.

The V call is TRBV5-1, the J call TRBJ2-3, with 7 bases that match TRBD1. From germline, CDR1 is SGHRS and CDR2 YFSETQ. With V trimmed by 3 bases and J by 6 bases, 7 bases remained unmatched. The CDR3 sequence is 14 residues long. The DNA for the CDR3 is TGCGCCAGCAGCTCTCCGAACAGGGGCGATACGCAGTATTTT. The encoded protein is CASSSPNRGDTQYF.

The chain combines TRBV5-4 with TRBJ2-3, with 7 bases fitting TRBD2. Germline V CDR1 and CDR2: SGHNT, YYREEE (reference sequence). V gave up 4 bases and J gave up 0 bases; unmatched junction bases: 8. This CDR3 has 16 amino acids. CDR3: CASSTALARSTDTQYF. The CDR3 DNA is TGTGCCAGCAGCACCGCACTAGCGCGTAGCACAGATACGCAGTATTTT. Full variable domain (outside the CDR3, taken from reference TRBV5-4 and TRBJ2-3): ETGVTQSPTHLIKTRGQQVTLRCSSQSGHNTVSWYQQALGQGPQFIFQYYREEENGRGNFPPRFSGLQFPNYSSELNVNALELDDSALYLCASSTALARSTDTQYFGPGTRLTVL.

The chain is built from TRBV5-1 and TRBJ2-1; 9 bases match TRBD1. The CDR3 consists of 15 residues. In germline, CDR1 is SGHRS, CDR2 YFSETQ. The ends lost 2 bases at V and 6 bases at J; junction bases unmatched: 6. The CDR3 spells CASSLRDRVINEQFF. The CDR3, as DNA: TGCGCCAGCAGCTTACGGGACAGGGTTATCAATGAGCAGTTCTTC.

The chain carries TRBV6-5 and TRBJ1-1; 9 bases agree with TRBD1. V gave up 6 bases and J gave up 2 bases; unmatched junction bases: 4. This CDR3 has 14 residues. Looked up from germline, CDR1 is MNHEY and CDR2 is SVGAGI. The CDR3 sequence: CASSQTGGNTEAFF. The DNA for the CDR3 is TGTGCCAGCAGCCAGACAGGGGGTAACACTGAAGCTTTCTTT.

The V gene is TRBV6-5, the J gene TRBJ1-5; tentative D call: TRBD1 (5 bases). Looked up from germline, CDR1 is MNHEY and CDR2 is SVGAGI. This CDR3 spans 12 amino acids. V was clipped by 5 bases and J by 10 bases, with 12 bases between them. The CDR3 DNA follows: TGTGCCAGCAGTACCGGGACCAACCCCCAGCATTTT. Amino acid sequence: CASSTGTNPQHF.

The genes are TRBV23-1 and TRBJ2-3; D is perhaps TRBD2 (5 bases). TRBV23-1 belongs to the ORF category, with a function that is uncertain. Trimming took 4 bases from V and 6 from J, leaving 32 bases between them. The CDR3 is 20 amino acids. The chain's CDR3 is CASSRLSERRGLCRYDTQYF. CDR3 bases: TGCGCCAGCAGTCGGTTATCCGAACGCCGCGGGCTTTGCAGGTACGATACGCAGTATTTT.

Concerning this clone itself: The same CDR3 can be traced to other DNA sequences in this sample. The gene calls are TRBV14 and TRBJ1-2; the match to TRBD1 covers 8 bases. The CDR3 extends over 13 amino acids. From germline, CDR1 is SGHDN and CDR2 FVKESK. The V gene end was trimmed by 4 bases and the J gene end by 8 bases; junction bases not matched to a gene: 6. The CDR3 nucleotides read TGTGCCAGCAGCCGGACAGGGTCAGGGGGCTACACCTTC. It yields the protein CASSRTGSGGYTF. The variable domain in full, completed from reference TRBV14 and TRBJ1-2, reads EAGVTQFPSHSVIEKGQTVTLRCDPISGHDNLYWYRRVMGKEIKFLLHFVKESKQDESGMPNNRFLAERTGGTYSTLKVQPAELEDSGVYFCASSRTGSGGYTFGSGTRLTVV.

The chain employs TRBV28 and TRBJ1-5; 7 nucleotides agree with TRBD1. This CDR3 has 14 amino acids. V dropped 4 bases and J dropped 9; count of bases not matched to a gene: 9. Germline CDR1 and CDR2: MDHEN and SYDVKM. The CDR3 sequence: CASSSDRVIPPQHF. The CDR3 region has the DNA TGTGCCAGCAGTTCCGACAGGGTTATTCCGCCCCAGCATTTT.

V and J are TRBV7-8 and TRBJ1-1; TRBD1 might be the D (6 bases). Germline values: CDR1 SGHVS, CDR2 FQNEAQ. CDR3 length equals 15 residues. The germline V and J ends were trimmed by 0 bases and 4 bases, with 12 bases remaining between them. CDR3 nucleotides: TGTGCCAGCAGCTTAGCGGAGGGGGTGGGCACTGAAGCTTTCTTT. Its translation: CASSLAEGVGTEAFF. Full variable domain (missing parts from reference TRBV7-8 and TRBJ1-1): GAGVSQSPRYKVAKRGQDVALRCDPISGHVSLFWYQQALGQGPEFLTYFQNEAQLDKSGLPSDRFFAERPEGSVSTLKIQRTQQEDSAVYLCASSLAEGVGTEAFFGQGTRLTVV.

The chain joins TRBV4-2 to TRBJ1-1, with TRBD1 matching over 10 bases. After removal of 3 bases from V and 2 bases from J, the junction contained 12 bases not matched to a gene. The CDR3 totals 18 residues. Per germline, CDR1 LGHNA and CDR2 YNFKEQ. CDR3 DNA sequence: TGTGCCAGCAGCCAGACCCTGGGGGGGACAGGGGTCAACACTGAAGCTTTCTTT. It yields the protein CASSQTLGGTGVNTEAFF.

The J gene is TRBJ2-7, the V gene TRBV29-1, with D maybe TRBD2 (5 bases). There are 13 residues in the CDR3. V was clipped by 4 bases and J by 2 bases, with 12 bases between them. The germline gives CDR1 SQVTM, CDR2 ANQGSEA. CDR3 amino acids: CSVAGVVTYEQYF. In DNA, the CDR3 is TGCAGCGTTGCCGGGGTCGTAACCTACGAGCAGTACTTC.

This sequence joins TRBV7-2 and TRBJ2-7; D call uncertain. Trimming cost V 3 bases and J 5 bases, with 11 bases left between them. The CDR3 contains 13 residues. Germline-derived CDR1 and CDR2 are SGHTA and FQGNSA. DNA of the CDR3: TGTGCCAGCAGCTTCGTGTCTGTGGACGAGCAGTACTTC. Protein product: CASSFVSVDEQYF.